This is a list of T cell receptor beta chains from one sample in a study of T cells in localized non-small cell lung cancer. Here immunoSEQ multiplex PCR was the method, and the copy in TCRdb shows in-frame clones only, minus some. The table includes about 1,400 clones, about 30% detected once. Specimen: lung tumor tissue, collected before any cancer treatment. All receptors come from a male donor aged 60 or older with stage II lung adenocarcinoma. Each CDR3 is given with its conserved first and last residue. Fields, in order: V gene, clone size, J gene, D gene, CDR3 DNA, CDR3 protein. A D gene is named only where the DNA matches it firmly. Size is stated for part of the rows, as once, few or many counts, or as a class when the clone is expanded.

>TRBV6-8|few|TRBJ1-2|.
TGTGCCAGCACCGTGGACAGCTATGGCTACACCTTC
CASTVDSYGYTF
>TRBV19|.|TRBJ2-6|.
TGTGCCAGTTCGGGCCACAGGGCCAACGTCCTGACTTTC
CASSGHRANVLTF
>TRBV9|.|TRBJ2-1|.
TGTGCCAGCAGCGTCTGGGATACCCCGGGGAATGAGCAGTTCTTC
CASSVWDTPGNEQFF
>TRBV6-8|.|TRBJ2-1|.
TGTGCCAGCAGTTCGGACTACCGCTCCTACAATGAGCAGTTCTTC
CASSSDYRSYNEQFF
>TRBV19|.|TRBJ2-7|.
TGTGCCAGCGGTTGGGCCTACGAGCAGTACTTC
CASGWAYEQYF
>TRBV11-3|.|TRBJ1-4|.
TGTGCCAGCAGCTTGAACCCGACAGTTGGTGAAAAACTGTTTTTT
CASSLNPTVGEKLFF
>TRBV11-3|.|TRBJ1-3|TRBD1
TGTGCCAGCAGCCGCGACAGGGGAGGCTCTGGAAACACCATATATTTT
CASSRDRGGSGNTIYF
>TRBV11-3|.|TRBJ2-2|.
TGTGCCAGCAGCCCCTTCTCCGGACCCGGGGAGCTGTTTTTT
CASSPFSGPGELFF
>TRBV30|.|TRBJ2-5|TRBD1
TGTGCCCTGGACCCAGGGGGAGAGACCCAGTACTTC
CALDPGGETQYF
>TRBV11-3|.|TRBJ1-2|TRBD1
TGTGCCAGCAGCCCTCGGACAGGGTACGGCTATGGCTACACCTTC
CASSPRTGYGYGYTF
>TRBV7-6|few|TRBJ2-3|TRBD2
TGTGCCAGCAGCTTGGAGCTAGCGGGAGGGCGGGATACGCAGTATTTT
CASSLELAGGRDTQYF
>TRBV6-8|few|TRBJ2-5|.
TGTGCCAGTACAGGGATGTACCAAGAGACCCAGTACTTC
CASTGMYQETQYF
>TRBV9|.|TRBJ1-5|.
TGTGCCAGCAGCTCGAGTCCAGGGCAGCCCCAGCATTTT
CASSSSPGQPQHF
>TRBV18|.|TRBJ1-5|.
TGTGCCAGCTCACCCCCCGGGGATGGTCAGCCCCAGCATTTT
CASSPPGDGQPQHF
>TRBV30|.|TRBJ2-1|TRBD1
TGTGCCTGGAAGCACCCCCGGGACAGTTTTGGAGATGAGCAGTTCTTC
CAWKHPRDSFGDEQFF
>TRBV18|.|TRBJ1-2|.
TGTGCCAGCTCAACCGGCGGGGGGGGCTATGGCTACACCTTC
CASSTGGGGYGYTF
>TRBV7-7|few|TRBJ1-2|.
TGTGCCAGCAGCCAAACAGGGTCAGGCGGCTATGGCTACACCTTC
CASSQTGSGGYGYTF
>TRBV28|.|TRBJ1-5|.
TGTGCCAGCACCCCATCCGACAGCTCAATCCGGCCCCAGCATTTT
CASTPSDSSIRPQHF
>TRBV6-8|.|TRBJ1-2|.
TGTGCCAGCAGTCCGACAGTCAACTATGGCTACACCTTC
CASSPTVNYGYTF
>TRBV6-8|.|TRBJ2-5|TRBD2
TGTGCCAGCTGGACTAGCGGGATTGAGACCCAGTACTTC
CASWTSGIETQYF
>TRBV30|few|TRBJ1-4|.
TGTGCCTGGAGTAAATACGTAAATGAAAAACTGTTTTTT
CAWSKYVNEKLFF
>TRBV15|.|TRBJ1-2|.
TGTGCCACCAGCAGAGTAGCAGCTAACTATGGCTACACCTTC
CATSRVAANYGYTF
>TRBV19|.|TRBJ1-1|.
TGTGCCAGTAGTATCGGGAGTATGAACACTGAAGCTTTCTTT
CASSIGSMNTEAFF
>TRBV18|.|TRBJ1-1|.
TGTGCCAGCTCACCTCTACCGGTAGTTGAAGCTTTCTTT
CASSPLPVVEAFF
>TRBV11-3|few|TRBJ2-7|.
TGTGCCAGCAGCTTAACTACGTCCCGGGACGGTTGGCACGAGCAGTACTTC
CASSLTTSRDGWHEQYF
>TRBV19|.|TRBJ1-5|TRBD1
TGTGCCAGTACAAGGACAGGGAATCAGCCCCAGCATTTT
CASTRTGNQPQHF
>TRBV6-8|few|TRBJ1-3|TRBD1
TGTGCCAGCACCGTTACAGGGGGCGATGGAAACACCATATATTTT
CASTVTGGDGNTIYF
>TRBV7-5|.|TRBJ2-5|.
TGTGCCAGCAGCTTAGCGCTTCAGCCAGGGACGGTCCAAGAGACCCAGTACTTC
CASSLALQPGTVQETQYF
>TRBV6-7|few|TRBJ1-1|.
TGTGCCACCTTACAGGGAACTGAAGCTTTCTTT
CATLQGTEAFF
>TRBV18|few|TRBJ2-5|.
TGTGCCAGCTCGAAGGGGGGGACAGGAGAGACCCAGTACTTC
CASSKGGTGETQYF
>TRBV6-8|.|TRBJ1-5|.
TGTGCCAGCAGTTATACAGCGTTGGGGCCCCAGCATTTT
CASSYTALGPQHF
>TRBV28|.|TRBJ2-5|.
TGTGCCAGCAGTTCCCCCGGGCCCCGAGGAGAGACCCAGTACTTC
CASSSPGPRGETQYF
>TRBV6-8|few|TRBJ2-7|TRBD2
TGTGCCAGCAGTTCCTACTCTTATACCGGGACTAGCGGATACGAGCAGTACTTC
CASSSYSYTGTSGYEQYF
>TRBV30|.|TRBJ2-5|TRBD2
TGTGCCAGGGAGGACAGCGGGAGGGCCAAAGAGACCCAGTACTTC
CAREDSGRAKETQYF
>TRBV9|medium-sized|TRBJ2-1|.
TGTGCCAGCAGCGTAGAAGGCCCATACAATGAGCAGTTCTTC
CASSVEGPYNEQFF
>TRBV11-3|.|TRBJ2-1|.
TGTGCCAGCAGCTTGGGCGGGGTGGGCGGTGAGCAGTTCTTC
CASSLGGVGGEQFF
>TRBV18|few|TRBJ1-3|.
TGTGCCAGCTCACCAGTAGTCTTTCGGGGAGACTCTGGAAACACCATATATTTT
CASSPVVFRGDSGNTIYF
>TRBV30|few|TRBJ1-2|.
TGTGCCTGGACTGAGGGCGCAGGTAACTATGGCTACACCTTC
CAWTEGAGNYGYTF
>TRBV29-1|.|TRBJ2-1|.
TGCAGCGGCCGGACTTCAGGGGATGAGCAGTTCTTC
CSGRTSGDEQFF
>TRBV12-5|few|TRBJ2-3|.
TGTGCTAGTGGTTTGGTGTTTAGCGGTCGCTCCACAGATACGCAGTATTTT
CASGLVFSGRSTDTQYF
>TRBV10-2|.|TRBJ2-7|TRBD2
TGCGCCAGCAATTCGGGCGGGGGCGAGCAGTACTTC
CASNSGGGEQYF
>TRBV9|.|TRBJ2-3|.
TGTGCCAGCAGCGTGGGTAGCATAGACACAGATACGCAGTATTTT
CASSVGSIDTDTQYF
>TRBV18|.|TRBJ1-1|.
TGTGCCAGCTCAGCTGGGGGCACTGAAGCTTTCTTT
CASSAGGTEAFF
>TRBV6-8|few|TRBJ1-1|.
TGTGCCAGCAGGGCAGGGGTGAACACTGAAGCTTTCTTT
CASRAGVNTEAFF
>TRBV6-8|.|TRBJ2-7|.
TGTGCCAGCAGTGACTCGGGGACTGCCGGCCGGGAGCAGTACTTC
CASSDSGTAGREQYF
>TRBV29-1|.|TRBJ2-1|.
TGCAGCGTTTTGGACCCCTACAATGAGCAGTTCTTC
CSVLDPYNEQFF
>TRBV18|.|TRBJ1-2|.
TGTGCCAGCTCACCCGCTAACTATGGCTACACCTTC
CASSPANYGYTF
>TRBV5-1|.|TRBJ2-1|.
TGCGCCAGCAGCTTTACAGGCTCCTACAATGAGCAGTTCTTC
CASSFTGSYNEQFF
>TRBV10-2|.|TRBJ2-7|.
TGCGCCAGCAGTGCAGCGGCCTACGAGCAGTACTTC
CASSAAAYEQYF
>TRBV11-3|few|TRBJ2-7|.
TGTGCCAGCAGTCGACAAGGGAGTGGGCCTTACGAGCAGTACTTC
CASSRQGSGPYEQYF
>TRBV15|few|TRBJ2-6|.
TGTGCCACCAGCAGAGATCTCCCTGGGGCCAACGTCCTGACTTTC
CATSRDLPGANVLTF
>TRBV19|.|TRBJ1-5|TRBD1
TGTGCCAGTAGTCCGGACAGGGGTCAGCCCCAGCATTTT
CASSPDRGQPQHF
>TRBV12-5|few|TRBJ2-1|.
TGTGCCAGCACCAGGGACTTATATGAGCAGTTCTTC
CASTRDLYEQFF
>TRBV11-3|medium-sized|TRBJ2-7|TRBD1
TGTGCCAGCAGCTTAATGGTTGGGGCGGGGACAGGCGCCTACGAGCAGTACTTC
CASSLMVGAGTGAYEQYF
>TRBV19|.|TRBJ2-1|TRBD2
TGTGCCACCAAGGCGGCCGGACTAGCGGTATACAATGAGCAGTTCTTC
CATKAAGLAVYNEQFF
>TRBV6-8|.|TRBJ2-1|.
TGTGCCAGCCAACCTTCTAGCTACAATGAGCAGTTCTTC
CASQPSSYNEQFF
>TRBV18|.|TRBJ1-1|.
TGTGCCAGCTCCGGGCAGGGGACTGAAGCTTTCTTT
CASSGQGTEAFF